One T cell receptor beta chain is described in this entry. Its specificity is not known. A read error may produce the germline difference seen at one junction end. Cultured CD4+ T-cell DNA underwent Oncomine TCR Beta short-read sequencing. TCRdb ran MiXCR on the PCR reads and lists one entry per CDR3 protein. The sample lists more than 10,000 distinct CDR3 sequences, about 40% seen once, with about 9% in the top ten. The germline V gene encodes CDR1 DFQATT and CDR2 SNEGSKA (reference sequence). The CDR3 contains 11 residues. The sample is drawn from a study of vaccination and CD4 T cells after COVID-19. Study overall: Median draw time for post-COVID samples was approximately 94 days post-diagnosis (range 35 to 161).

Treatment reported: roughly 11-day PBMC culture with coronavirus spike peptide pools or control peptides (ViraFEST assay). This chain connects TRBV20-1 to TRBJ2-5; possibly TRBD1 for D (5 bases). This clonotype was obtained from a human donor who had recovered from COVID-19. This material consisted of CD4+ T cells from blood, cultured in vitro, taken after SARS-CoV-2 vaccination. CDR3: CSLTVQETQCF. In DNA, the CDR3 is TGCAGTCTGACAGTTCAAGAGACCCAGTGCTTC.